These 28 T cell receptor beta chains were all obtained from the same sample, sequenced in a study of response to subunit inactivated influenza vaccine. MiXCR, run by TCRdb on the RT-PCR reads, gives a single entry per CDR3 protein. This table holds more than 500,000 distinct CDR3 sequences, roughly 12% found once. The same specimen was also included in a second study, on T cells expressing NK-cell markers. According to that study: With UMIs, 5'RACE template switching was used to make TCR beta cDNA.

Sequenced here: PBMCs from blood, sampled on the day of vaccination. The receptors here all came from a man aged 50 to 59 who received an inactivated influenza vaccine.

V gene TRBV5-6 combines with J gene TRBJ2-7; TRBD2 is a possible D gene (7 bases). The germline V gene has CDR1 SGHDT and CDR2 YYEEEE. The V and J ends lost 6 bases and 0 bases respectively, with 19 bases between them. This CDR3 contains 16 residues. For the CDR3, the DNA is TGTGCCAGCACCCCTGGGGGGGGGCCAAGCTCCTACGAGCAGTACTTC. It specifies CASTPGGGPSSYEQYF.

A few counts support this clonotype. DNA of the CDR3: TGTGCCAGCAGTCGACAGGGAGGAACTTCACCCCTCCACTTT. Its protein product is CASSRQGGTSPLHF. This chain connects TRBV12-3 or TRBV12-4 to TRBJ1-6, with 7 nucleotides matching TRBD1. V shed 5 bases and J 9 bases; nucleotides not matched to a gene: 7. This CDR3 has 14 residues.

This clonotype has at least ten counts. The rearrangement uses TRBV5-5 and TRBJ2-6; no clear D gene. Germline CDR1 is SGHKS and CDR2 is YYEKEE (reference sequence). The CDR3 runs to 15 residues. V lost 2 bases, J lost 0 bases, and 6 bases lay in between. As DNA, the CDR3 is TGTGCCAGCAGCTTAGGGAACTCTGGGGCCAACGTCCTGACTTTC. Translating it yields CASSLGNSGANVLTF.

A few counts support this clonotype. The chain is built from TRBV4-1 and TRBJ2-1, with no clear D. This CDR3 contains 14 residues. Germline values: CDR1 MGHRA, CDR2 YSYEKL. V was clipped by 4 bases and J by 9 bases, with 16 bases between them. CDR3 amino acids: CASSPPTRPGEQFF. The CDR3, as DNA: TGCGCCAGCAGCCCACCGACAAGACCAGGTGAGCAGTTCTTC.

The chain employs TRBV29-1 and TRBJ2-5; 7 bases map to TRBD1. CDR1 is SQVTM, CDR2 ANQGSEA, per germline. The length of the CDR3 is 14 residues. The junction had 16 bases not matched to a gene; V was cut back by 7 bases and J by 8 bases. The CDR3, as DNA: TGCAGCGGTAGCTCCGGGACAGCCTCGCTAACCCAGTACTTC. Protein sequence: CSGSSGTASLTQYF.

This clonotype was found a few times. This chain links TRBV15 with TRBJ1-5, with D possibly TRBD1 on 6 matching bases. V was clipped by 8 bases and J by 1 base, with 9 bases between them. Germline CDR1 is LNHNV and CDR2 is YYDKDF (reference sequence). This CDR3 spans 13 amino acids. CDR3 coding DNA: TGTGCCACCCAGGACAGCAGCAATCAGCCCCAGCATTTT. It is translated as CATQDSSNQPQHF. The full variable domain, in which reference TRBV15 and TRBJ1-5 provide the parts outside the CDR3, is DAMVIQNPRYQVTQFGKPVTLSCSQTLNHNVMYWYQQKSSQAPKLLFHYYDKDFNNEADTPDNFQSRRPNTSFCFLDIRSPGLGDTAMYLCATQDSSNQPQHFGDGTRLSIL.

This clonotype came up a few times. The chain couples TRBV4-3 to TRBJ2-7, with D maybe TRBD1 (5 bases). The germline V and J ends were trimmed by 0 bases and 4 bases, with 16 bases remaining between them. CDR1 LGHNA and CDR2 YSLEER come from the germline V gene. The length of the CDR3 is 16 residues. The chain's CDR3 is CASSQDLGRAPYEQYF. CDR3 DNA sequence: TGCGCCAGCAGCCAAGATCTAGGCAGGGCTCCATACGAGCAGTACTTC.

The chain carries TRBV15 and TRBJ1-1, with 7 bases identical to TRBD1. Germline lookup yields CDR1 LNHNV and CDR2 YYDKDF (reference sequence). The V gene end was trimmed by 3 bases and the J gene end by 7 bases; junction bases not matched to a gene: 14. CDR3 length: 16 residues. The DNA of the CDR3 is TGTGCCACCAGCAGGGACTCGACAGGGTGGATCGGTGAAGCTTTCTTT. Translating it yields CATSRDSTGWIGEAFF.

This clonotype was seen many times. The chain employs TRBV4-3 and TRBJ1-4; TRBD1 matches at 7 bases. Per the germline V gene, CDR1 is LGHNA and CDR2 is YSLEER. CDR3 length equals 14 residues. The V segment lost 4 bases and the J segment 5 bases; nucleotides outside the gene matches: 4. The CDR3 DNA is TGCGCCAGCAGCCCAGGGGGGATAAATGAAAAACTGTTTTTT. Residues: CASSPGGINEKLFF.

The V gene is TRBV18, the J gene TRBJ2-7, with D possibly TRBD1 on 6 matching bases. The CDR3 is 16 residues long. Per germline, CDR1 KGHSH and CDR2 LQKENI. V was pared by 2 bases and J by 3 bases, with 17 bases between. The CDR3 loop reads CASSPKQGTNDYEQYF. The CDR3 nucleotides read TGTGCCAGCTCACCAAAGCAGGGGACAAACGACTACGAGCAGTACTTC.

Only a few counts were recorded for this clonotype. The V and J genes are TRBV6-1 and TRBJ2-3; D remains ambiguous. Trimming shortened V by 7 bases and J by 6 bases, and 14 bases separated the two germline ends. The CDR3 totals 13 residues. Germline V gene data show CDR1 as MNHNS and CDR2 as SASEGT. The CDR3 reads CASTSVYRDTQYF. As DNA, the CDR3 is TGTGCCAGCACGAGCGTCTACCGCGATACGCAGTATTTT.

This clonotype was detected ten times or more. The rearrangement links TRBV6-2 or TRBV6-3 to TRBJ2-5; unclear D gene. V shed 0 bases and J shed 1 base, with 9 bases lying between them. Per germline, CDR1 MNHEY and CDR2 SVGEGT. The CDR3 is 15 amino acids. In nucleotides, the CDR3 is TGTGCCAGCAGTTACTCGAGACCGCCCCAAGAGACCCAGTACTTC. It translates to CASSYSRPPQETQYF.

This chain joins TRBV20-1 and TRBJ2-3, with 7 bases matching TRBD2. Germline CDR1 and CDR2: DFQATT and SNEGSKA (reference sequence). V lost 2 bases to trimming and J lost 1 base; unmatched junction nucleotides: 3. The CDR3 length is 14 residues. The CDR3 DNA is TGCAGTGCTAGACGGCTAGCGGGCACAGATACGCAGTATTTT. It specifies CSARRLAGTDTQYF.

This clonotype came up a few times. This sequence joins TRBV3-1 and TRBJ2-2; the D gene is possibly TRBD1 (6 bases). The germline V gene encodes CDR1 LGHDT and CDR2 YNNKEL (reference sequence). CDR3 length equals 15 residues. The ends were cut back, 5 bases at V and 4 bases at J, with 14 bases in the middle. CDR3 DNA sequence: TGTGCCAGCAGCTCGGACAGAGTTCGCACCGGGGAGCTGTTTTTT. This translates into CASSSDRVRTGELFF.

The V call is TRBV30, the J call TRBJ2-2; TRBD1 aligns across 8 bases. CDR3 size: 13 residues. Germline V gives CDR1 GTSNPN, CDR2 SVGIG (reference sequence). With V trimmed by 4 bases and J by 6 bases, 4 bases remained unmatched. In DNA, the CDR3 is TGTGCCTGGATGACACAGGGGGCCGGGGAGCTGTTTTTT. Translation gives CAWMTQGAGELFF.

The chain couples TRBV7-2 to TRBJ2-1, with TRBD2 matching over 9 bases. The CDR3 spans 12 residues. Trimming took 5 bases from V and 11 from J; bases not matched to a gene: 4. Looked up from germline, CDR1 is SGHTA and CDR2 is FQGNSA. CDR3 residues: CASSISGSKQFF. Written as DNA, the CDR3 is TGTGCCAGCAGCATTAGCGGGAGCAAGCAGTTCTTC. Based on the CDR3 plus reference TRBV7-2 and TRBJ2-1, the full variable domain is GAGVSQSPSNKVTEKGKDVELRCDPISGHTALYWYRQSLGQGLEFLIYFQGNSAPDKSGLPSDRFSAERTGGSVSTLTIQRTQQEDSAVYLCASSISGSKQFFGPGTRLTVL.

CDR3: CSAKMGGYTQYF. CDR3 sequence (DNA): TGCAGTGCAAAAATGGGGGGGTACACGCAGTATTTT. This chain joins TRBV20-1 and TRBJ2-3; 7 bases are shared with TRBD2. The V gene end was trimmed by 6 bases and the J gene end by 9 bases; junction bases not matched to a gene: 9. The CDR3 extends over 12 amino acids. Germline V gene sequence: CDR1 DFQATT, CDR2 SNEGSKA (reference sequence).

Ten or more counts support this clonotype. The chain has TRBV29-1 and TRBJ2-7; 7 bases are shared with TRBD2. The CDR3 runs to 14 residues. The V and J ends lost 3 bases and 5 bases, in that order; junction bases with no gene match: 10. Germline V gene sequence: CDR1 SQVTM, CDR2 ANQGSEA. In nucleotides, the CDR3 is TGCAGCGTTGAGGCGGGAGAGCCCCATAACGAGCAGTACTTC. The encoded protein is CSVEAGEPHNEQYF.

This chain uses TRBV2 with TRBJ1-1; 8 bases line up with TRBD1. Trimming at V came to 6 bases and at J to 5 bases, leaving 20 bases not matched to a gene. The CDR3 runs 18 residues. From germline, CDR1 is SNHLY and CDR2 FYNNEI. The CDR3 DNA reads as TGTGCCAGCAGGTTAGACAGACAGGGGACGTCTATGGGGACTGAAGCTTTCTTT. As protein: CASRLDRQGTSMGTEAFF.

The chain links TRBV15 to TRBJ2-7, with D hard to call. The CDR3 length is 15 residues. Trimming shortened V by 0 bases and J by 4 bases, and 13 bases separated the two germline ends. Per the germline V gene, CDR1 is LNHNV and CDR2 is YYDKDF (reference sequence). The CDR3 DNA is TGTGCCACCAGCAGAGATCTAAAACTTAAATACGAGCAGTACTTC. The encoded protein is CATSRDLKLKYEQYF.

This rearrangement joins TRBV7-2 to TRBJ2-3; 10 nucleotides align to TRBD2. V lost 7 bases, J lost 2 bases, and 3 bases stayed unmatched. CDR3 size: 14 residues. In germline, CDR1 is SGHTA, CDR2 FQGNSA. The chain's CDR3 is CASTSGRATDTQYF. The CDR3 region has the DNA TGTGCCAGCACAAGCGGGAGGGCCACAGATACGCAGTATTTT.

This clonotype has a handful of counts. The J gene is TRBJ2-2, the V gene TRBV10-3; D is perhaps TRBD1 (6 bases). V gave up 7 bases and J gave up 5 bases, with 8 bases separating them. The CDR3 sequence is 12 residues long. Germline CDR1 ENHRY, CDR2 SYGVKD. The CDR3 reads CAITDRTGELFF. The DNA for the CDR3 is TGTGCCATCACCGACAGGACCGGGGAGCTGTTTTTT.

This clonotype was detected a few times. The chain couples TRBV29-1 to TRBJ2-1; maybe TRBD2 (6 bases). V shed 6 bases and J shed 8 bases, with 20 bases lying between them. The germline V gene encodes CDR1 SQVTM and CDR2 ANQGSEA. The CDR3 is 14 residues long. This CDR3 is CSVWDSLAADEQFF. The CDR3 DNA sequence: TGCAGCGTCTGGGACTCCTTGGCGGCGGATGAGCAGTTCTTC.

This clonotype was counted a few times. The CDR3 DNA sequence: TGCAGTGCTAGCATTACGGGACAGGCAGAAGAGCAGTACTTC. It translates to CSASITGQAEEQYF. The chain employs TRBV20-1 and TRBJ2-7, with TRBD1 identical over 8 bases. Germline CDR1 reads DFQATT; CDR2 reads SNEGSKA (reference sequence). There are 14 residues in the CDR3. Losses at the gene ends were 3 bases for V and 7 bases for J; bases not matched to a gene: 11.

This clonotype has a handful of counts. The V call is TRBV5-1, the J call TRBJ1-3; weak D call: TRBD1 (5 bases). V gave up 4 bases and J gave up 0 bases, with 11 bases separating them. The V gene's germline CDR1 is SGHRS and CDR2 YFSETQ. The CDR3 consists of 15 residues. CDR3 DNA sequence: TGCGCCAGCAGCCCGGGGACGAACTCTGGAAACACCATATATTTT. Translating it yields CASSPGTNSGNTIYF. Full variable domain (rest looked up from reference TRBV5-1 and TRBJ1-3): KAGVTQTPRYLIKTRGQQVTLSCSPISGHRSVSWYQQTPGQGLQFLFEYFSETQRNKGNFPGRFSGRQFSNSRSEMNVSTLELGDSALYLCASSPGTNSGNTIYFGEGSWLTVV.

The chain employs TRBV4-1 and TRBJ2-7; D is perhaps TRBD1 or TRBD2 (6 bases each). The V end was cut by 4 bases, the J end by 2 bases, with 15 bases between. Per germline, CDR1 MGHRA and CDR2 YSYEKL. This CDR3 spans 15 amino acids. CDR3 nucleotide sequence: TGCGCCAGCAGCCGCATCCCGGGGGCCCCCTACGAGCAGTACTTC. Translated, it gives CASSRIPGAPYEQYF.

Many counts were recorded for this clonotype. The V gene is TRBV29-1, the J gene TRBJ2-2, with D maybe TRBD1 (6 bases). Trimming removed 5 bases at V and 4 bases at J, with 14 bases between. The CDR3 runs 14 residues. Germline CDR1 is SQVTM and CDR2 is ANQGSEA. CDR3 amino acids: CSVLSGTPTGELFF. The DNA of the CDR3 is TGCAGCGTTCTTTCGGGGACACCCACCGGGGAGCTGTTTTTT.

This rearrangement joins TRBV5-1 to TRBJ2-1; D possibly matches TRBD1 or TRBD2 (5 bases each). Germline CDR1 SGHRS, CDR2 YFSETQ. The V end was cut by 4 bases, the J end by 3 bases, with 14 bases between. The length of the CDR3 is 15 residues. The CDR3 nucleotides are TGCGCCAGCAGCGTCTCCGGGACGGACTACAATGAGCAGTTCTTC. It is translated as CASSVSGTDYNEQFF.